This TCR beta chain was recovered during a study of blood T cell repertoires in COVID-19. Study-wide context: T cells, B-cell-depleted T cells, or PBMCs supplied cDNA or gDNA.

The germline V gene encodes CDR1 MDHEN and CDR2 SYDVKM. The CDR3 runs 13 residues. A word on this clone: One end of the junction fails to match germline, which may point to a read error.

Method: immunoSEQ multiplex PCR; TCRdb's copy keeps in-frame clones and lacks some. This table has about 120,000 clones, about 81% appearing once. The gene calls are TRBV28 and TRBJ1-2; 9 bases fit TRBD1. The source is a man aged 25-45 years with COVID-19, enrolled during active disease. Sequenced input: peripheral blood. The CDR3 reads CASSSPTTGGCRF. Written as DNA, the CDR3 is TGTGCCAGCAGCTCCCCGACCACAGGGGGCTGCCGTTTC.